This TCR beta chain was sequenced in a study of shared clonotypes between healthy human individuals. Overall study: Three plates were used per donor for CD4 naive, three for CD4 memory, two for CD8 naive and one for CD8 memory. Study-level points and caveats: Non-shared clonotypes had lower generation probabilities than clonotypes shared by all four sorted-subset donors. Memory subsets had estimated richness that was generally smaller than that of naive subsets.

Sequencing was performed with immunoSEQ multiplex PCR; in TCRdb, only in-frame clones are kept and a portion is missing. Among 850,000 to 1,200,000 clones listed, under 80% were seen once. CDR3 length: 16 amino acids. The V segment lost 4 bases and the J segment 4 bases; nucleotides outside the gene matches: 7. Looked up from germline, CDR1 is LNHDA and CDR2 is SQIVND (reference sequence). Turning to this clone: Its antigen is undetermined.

Memory CD4+ cells were the fraction left after CD45RA+ naive selection. The source material was memory CD4+ T cells sorted from blood. Specified subset: CD45RA-negative fraction. V usage is TRBV19 and J usage is TRBJ2-2; TRBD1 agrees at 9 bases. This TCR came from a man between 18 and 35 years old in good health. CDR3 loop: CASSNPGQGGTGELFF. The CDR3 DNA follows: TGTGCCAGTAGTAACCCGGGACAGGGCGGCACCGGGGAGCTGTTTTTT. Using reference TRBV19 and TRBJ2-2 for the parts outside the CDR3, the full variable domain is DGGITQSPKYLFRKEGQNVTLSCEQNLNHDAMYWYRQDPGQGLRLIYYSQIVNDFQKGDIAEGYSVSREKKESFPLTVTSAQKNPTAFYLCASSNPGQGGTGELFFGEGSRLTVL.